Included here is one TCR beta chain sequence, with context. The antigen is unknown. Stated treatment: about 20 received Ad26.COV2.S at low or high dose, single or two shots; about 5 received placebo; per-sample allocation not given. Sample collection was performed on day 63 after the first vaccine or placebo injection. The donor's status was that of an adult aged 18-55 years in Boston. As its vector, the vaccine had Ad26, which expressed Wuhan-strain SARS-CoV-2 spike. The germline V and J ends were trimmed by 1 base and 3 bases, with 12 bases remaining between them. From germline, CDR1 is LNHNV and CDR2 YYDKDF (reference sequence). This CDR3 spans 15 amino acids. This sample is part of a study of Ad26.COV2.S vaccination and SARS-CoV-2 variants. Study findings and constraints: Vaccine and placebo recipients had comparable breadth of non-spike TCRs. Substantial breadth was reported for post-vaccination spike-specific CD8+ and CD4+ T cells.

Profiled with immunoSEQ multiplex PCR; TCRdb holds only in-frame clones, not every one. The top ten hold approximately 4.3% of the sample, which has about 440,000 clones, roughly 88% seen once. This material consisted of peripheral blood, taken in a trial of Ad26.COV2.S vaccine versus placebo. The receptor's source is a person aged 18-60 years who received the Ad26.COV2.S COVID-19 vaccine or a placebo. The chain is built from TRBV15 and TRBJ1-2, with TRBD1 as a possible D gene (5 bases). In DNA, the CDR3 is TGTGCCACCAGCAGAGGAGACGGGGGGTACTATGGCTACACCTTC. It codes for CATSRGDGGYYGYTF. Variable domain in full (rest from reference TRBV15 and TRBJ1-2): DAMVIQNPRYQVTQFGKPVTLSCSQTLNHNVMYWYQQKSSQAPKLLFHYYDKDFNNEADTPDNFQSRRPNTSFCFLDIRSPGLGDTAMYLCATSRGDGGYYGYTFGSGTRLTVV.